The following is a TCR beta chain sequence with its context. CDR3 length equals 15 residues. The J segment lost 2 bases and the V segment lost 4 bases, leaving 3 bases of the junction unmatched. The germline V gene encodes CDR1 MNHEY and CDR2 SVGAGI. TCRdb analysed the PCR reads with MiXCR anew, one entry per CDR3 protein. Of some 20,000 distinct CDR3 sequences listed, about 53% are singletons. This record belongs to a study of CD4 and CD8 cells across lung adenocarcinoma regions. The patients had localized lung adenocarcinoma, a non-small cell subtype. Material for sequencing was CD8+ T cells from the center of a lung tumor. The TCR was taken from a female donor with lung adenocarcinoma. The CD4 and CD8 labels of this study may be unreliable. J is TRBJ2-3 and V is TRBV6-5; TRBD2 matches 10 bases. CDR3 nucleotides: TGTGCCAGCAGTTTCGGGACTAGCGACACAGATACGCAGTATTTT. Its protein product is CASSFGTSDTDTQYF.